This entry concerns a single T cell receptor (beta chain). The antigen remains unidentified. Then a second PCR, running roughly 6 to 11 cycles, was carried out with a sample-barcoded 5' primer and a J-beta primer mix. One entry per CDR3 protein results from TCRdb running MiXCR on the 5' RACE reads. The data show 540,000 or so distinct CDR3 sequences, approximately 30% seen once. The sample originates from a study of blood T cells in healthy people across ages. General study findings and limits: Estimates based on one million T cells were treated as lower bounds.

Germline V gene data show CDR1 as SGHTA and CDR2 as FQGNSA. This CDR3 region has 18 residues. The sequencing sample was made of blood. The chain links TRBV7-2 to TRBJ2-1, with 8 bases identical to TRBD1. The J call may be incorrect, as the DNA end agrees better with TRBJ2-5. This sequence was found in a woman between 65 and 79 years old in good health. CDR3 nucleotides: TGTGCCAGCAGCCTAAGACAGGGGACGCGAGGGAGACAAGAGACCCAGTACTTC. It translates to CASSLRQGTRGRQETQYF.